The subject of this entry is one TCR beta chain. The specificity of this receptor is unknown. No clone much larger than this one lies a single base away; base qualities are absent. The data derive from a study of blood T cell repertoires in COVID-19 (dated by TCRdb to 2018 to 2020). Background on the whole study: Collaborator samples came from the United States, Italy and Spain and covered acute and convalescent phases of COVID-19. The sample metadata nearly always contained a de-identified subject ID, COVID-19 status, age in years and sex. Subjects who had been exposed to COVID-19, were actively infected with it, or had recovered from it provided the deeply sampled blood TCRbeta repertoires that made up the dataset. Where HLA class I and class II types were available, the types were taken from metadata supplied by the sample provider, not from assay-based typing. The material from the prospective study consisted of cDNA or gDNA derived from T cells, B-cell-depleted T cells, or PBMCs. The repertoires were released in a freely available public database meant as a resource for research on the immune response to SARS-CoV-2. Samples were obtained from the ongoing ImmuneRACE study (first 160 participants) and from about 1,300 subjects provided by 6 global collaborators.

There are 17 amino acids in the CDR3, from cysteine to phenylalanine inclusive. CDR3 DNA is the only sequence kept; it has 51 bases, read in frame from the first base. TCRbeta CDR3 regions were amplified from genomic DNA by means of the immunoSEQ Assay, a bias-controlled multiplex PCR. The study's own analysis went as follows. Nucleated cell counts per sample were estimated from amplification of reference gene primers within the assay. To quantify the absolute abundance of each unique TCRbeta CDR3 rearrangement, sequence reads were collapsed and filtered. For each sample, productive Simpson clonality was calculated as the square root of Simpson's diversity index over productive rearrangements. Imported from immuneACCESS, the table was reduced by TCRdb to in-frame sequences with V and J called. These copies leave out some clones; in studies compared against another copy, an unresolved V gene accounts for under half, and the cause of the remainder is not known. V and J calls and clone size are copied from that table; D and trimming were computed from the DNA. This sample lists about 70,000 clones; roughly 86% were detected once. The ten largest clonotypes hold around 10% of the sample.

What the work shows at the level of the full study, not this receptor alone: How much clinical and demographic metadata was included differed by source and by participant, and the metadata was provided uncurated.

The collaborating institutions used their own protocols to collect whole blood in K2EDTA tubes. For TCRbeta analysis, collaborators shipped samples as frozen whole blood, isolated PBMCs, or DNA extracted from either of those sample types. The material sequenced was peripheral blood. The source of this sequence is a human donor in a cohort sampled during active COVID-19. The chain is made from TRBV21-1 and TRBJ1-6; TRBD1 is the table's D call, not checked against the DNA. TRBV21-1 is reported as a pseudogene. The CDR3 protein is CASSIPPPRGPSSPLHF. The nucleotides read TGTGCCAGCAGCATCCCGCCCCCCAGGGGGCCGAGTTCACCCCTCCACTTT.